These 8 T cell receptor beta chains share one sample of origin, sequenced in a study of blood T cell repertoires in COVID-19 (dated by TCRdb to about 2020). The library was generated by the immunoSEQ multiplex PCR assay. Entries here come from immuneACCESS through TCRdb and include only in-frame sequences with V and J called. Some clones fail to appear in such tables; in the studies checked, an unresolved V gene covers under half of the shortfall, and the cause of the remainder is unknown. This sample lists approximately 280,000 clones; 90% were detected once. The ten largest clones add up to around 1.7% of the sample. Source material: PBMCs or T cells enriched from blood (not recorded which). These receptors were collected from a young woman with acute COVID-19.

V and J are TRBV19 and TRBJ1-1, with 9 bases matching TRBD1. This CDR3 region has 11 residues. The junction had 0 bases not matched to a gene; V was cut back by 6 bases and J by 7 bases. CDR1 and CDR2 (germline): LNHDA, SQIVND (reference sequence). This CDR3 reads CASRDRGEAFF. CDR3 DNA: TGTGCCAGTAGGGACAGGGGTGAAGCTTTCTTT.

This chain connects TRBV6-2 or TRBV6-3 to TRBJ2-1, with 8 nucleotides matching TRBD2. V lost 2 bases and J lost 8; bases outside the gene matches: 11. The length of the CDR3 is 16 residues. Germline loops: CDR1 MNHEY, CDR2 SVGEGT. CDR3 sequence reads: CASSYPGLVGVDEQFF. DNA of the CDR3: TGTGCCAGCAGTTACCCGGGACTAGTGGGGGTGGATGAGCAGTTCTTC.

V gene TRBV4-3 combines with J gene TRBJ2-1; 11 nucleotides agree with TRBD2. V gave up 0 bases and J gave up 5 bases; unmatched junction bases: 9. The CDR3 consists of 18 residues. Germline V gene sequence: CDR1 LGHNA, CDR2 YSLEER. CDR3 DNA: TGCGCCAGCAGCCAAGATCCCCCACTAGCGGGAGTAAACAATGAGCAGTTCTTC. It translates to CASSQDPPLAGVNNEQFF.

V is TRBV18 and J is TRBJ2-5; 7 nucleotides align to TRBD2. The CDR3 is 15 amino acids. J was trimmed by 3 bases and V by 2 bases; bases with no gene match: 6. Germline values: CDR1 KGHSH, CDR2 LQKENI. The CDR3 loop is CASSPILALEETQYF. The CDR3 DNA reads TGTGCCAGCTCACCAATACTAGCGCTAGAAGAGACCCAGTACTTC.

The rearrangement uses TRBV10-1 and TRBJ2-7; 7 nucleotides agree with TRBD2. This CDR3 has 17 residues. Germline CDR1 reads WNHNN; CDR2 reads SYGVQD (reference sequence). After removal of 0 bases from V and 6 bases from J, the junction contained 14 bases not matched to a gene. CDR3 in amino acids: CASSESPYAGERGEQYF. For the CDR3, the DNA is TGCGCCAGCAGTGAGTCTCCGTATGCGGGAGAGAGGGGCGAGCAGTACTTC.

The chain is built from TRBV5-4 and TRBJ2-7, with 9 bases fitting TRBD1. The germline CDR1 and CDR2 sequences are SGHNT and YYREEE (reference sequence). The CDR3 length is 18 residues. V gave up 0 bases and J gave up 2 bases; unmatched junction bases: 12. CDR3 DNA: TGTGCCAGCAGCTTGGCCCTAAGAACAGGGGGCAAAGCCTACGAGCAGTACTTC. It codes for CASSLALRTGGKAYEQYF.

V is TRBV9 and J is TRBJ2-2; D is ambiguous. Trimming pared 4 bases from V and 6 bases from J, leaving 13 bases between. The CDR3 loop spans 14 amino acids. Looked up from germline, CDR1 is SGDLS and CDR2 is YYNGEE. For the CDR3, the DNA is TGTGCCAGCAGCAACTCCCCCCTCTCCGGGGAGCTGTTTTTT. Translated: CASSNSPLSGELFF.

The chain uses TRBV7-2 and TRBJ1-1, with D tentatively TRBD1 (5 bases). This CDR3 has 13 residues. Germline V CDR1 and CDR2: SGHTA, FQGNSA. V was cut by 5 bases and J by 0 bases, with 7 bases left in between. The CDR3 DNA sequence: TGTGCCAGCAGCGCGGGACTGAACACTGAAGCTTTCTTT. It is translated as CASSAGLNTEAFF.